This T cell receptor beta chain came from a study of CD4 T cells in relation to SARS-CoV-2 and coronaviruses. As for the study in general: Of the patients, roughly eight were male, a few female, two Hispanic.

CDR1 and CDR2 (germline): MGHRA, YSYEKL. V lost 4 bases, J lost 1 base, and 11 bases stayed unmatched. The CDR3 has 17 residues. Profiling relied on immunoSEQ multiplex PCR, and the TCRdb table lists in-frame clones only, not all of them. In the table there are fewer than 35,000 clones, about 70% of which are singletons. A note on this clone: Antigen unknown.

Study findings and constraints: Crossreactivity was assessed only for spike protein, not other viral proteins.

The receptor comes from an adult with COVID-19. The V call is TRBV4-1, the J call TRBJ2-7, with TRBD1 matching over 9 bases. The sample was memory CD4+ T cells from PBMCs, cultured in vitro. The DNA for the CDR3 is TGCGCCAGCAGCCTCCGCTCAGGGGACAGGGTTTCCTACGAGCAGTACTTC. It specifies CASSLRSGDRVSYEQYF.